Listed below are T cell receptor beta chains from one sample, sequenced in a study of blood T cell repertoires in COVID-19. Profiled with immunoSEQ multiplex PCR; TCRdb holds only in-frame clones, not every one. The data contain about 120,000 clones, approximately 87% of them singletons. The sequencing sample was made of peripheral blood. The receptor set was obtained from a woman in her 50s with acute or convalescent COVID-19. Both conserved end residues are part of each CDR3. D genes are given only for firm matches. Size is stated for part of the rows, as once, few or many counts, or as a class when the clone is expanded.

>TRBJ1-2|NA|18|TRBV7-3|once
CASSFKTTRARGDYGYTF
TGTGCCAGCAGCTTCAAAACTACACGCGCCCGGGGAGACTATGGCTACACCTTC
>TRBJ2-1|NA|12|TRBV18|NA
CASSLGAVEQFF
TGTGCCAGCTCGCTAGGGGCAGTAGAGCAGTTCTTC
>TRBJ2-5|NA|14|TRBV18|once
CASSWRGPQETQYF
TGTGCCAGCTCATGGCGGGGCCCCCAAGAGACCCAGTACTTC
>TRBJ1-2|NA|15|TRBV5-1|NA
CASSLEDSSSGGYTF
TGCGCCAGCAGCTTAGAGGACAGTAGCTCGGGAGGCTACACCTTC
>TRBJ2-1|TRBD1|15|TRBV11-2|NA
CASSSSDRGGNEQFF
TGTGCCAGCAGCTCCTCGGACAGGGGTGGCAATGAGCAGTTCTTC
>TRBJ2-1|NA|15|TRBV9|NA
CASSVAASYGNEQFF
TGTGCCAGCAGCGTAGCTGCTAGCTACGGCAATGAGCAGTTCTTC
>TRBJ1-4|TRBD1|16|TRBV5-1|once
CASSSGTGGSNEKLFF
TGCGCCAGCAGCTCCGGGACAGGGGGAAGTAATGAAAAACTGTTTTTT
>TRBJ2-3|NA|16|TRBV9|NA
CASSGLQGGVTDTQYF
TGTGCCAGCAGCGGCTTACAGGGCGGTGTGACAGATACGCAGTATTTT
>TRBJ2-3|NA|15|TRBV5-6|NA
CASRTLTTSTDTQYF
TGTGCCAGCAGGACCCTAACGACTAGCACAGATACGCAGTATTTT
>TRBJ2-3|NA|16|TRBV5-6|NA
CASSLRGAGVADTQYF
TGTGCCAGCAGCTTGAGGGGGGCGGGAGTAGCAGATACGCAGTATTTT
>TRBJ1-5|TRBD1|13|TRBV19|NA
CASQGQAGQPQHF
TGTGCCAGTCAAGGACAGGCGGGACAGCCCCAGCATTTT
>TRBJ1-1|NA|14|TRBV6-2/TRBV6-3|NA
CASSYATGGTEAFF
TGTGCCAGCAGTTATGCAACGGGAGGGACTGAAGCTTTCTTT
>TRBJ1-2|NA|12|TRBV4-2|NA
CASSQATNGYTF
TGTGCCAGCAGCCAAGCGACAAATGGCTACACCTTC